The subject of this entry is one TCR beta chain. Its specificity is not known. This entry belongs to a study of vaccination and CD4 T cells after COVID-19. Looking at the study overall: The convalescents comprised six males and four females, two of them Hispanic. Median time from COVID diagnosis to post-COVID sampling was roughly 100 days (35 to 161).

Sequenced with the Oncomine TCR Beta short-read assay was DNA taken from cultured CD4+ T cells. The genomic DNA was obtained from cultured CD4+ T cells by extraction with the QIAamp micro DNA kit. TCRdb recomputed calls from the PCR reads with MiXCR, one row per CDR3 protein. The data contain 8,500 to 13,000 distinct CDR3 sequences, 55% to 60% of them singletons. Specified treatment: approximately 9-day PBMC culture with coronavirus spike peptide pools or control peptides (ViraFEST assay). Findings and limits, study-wide: Rising from around 20 to 38, the median of SARS-CoV-2-reactive clonotypes did not change significantly.

The clonotype was recovered from a human donor who had recovered from COVID-19. The sequenced material came from CD4+ T cells from blood, cultured in vitro.

CDR3 in amino acids: CASSLLVSTDTQYF. The CDR3 region has the DNA TGCGCCAGCAGCTTGTTGGTAAGCACAGATACGCAGTATTTT. V usage is TRBV5-1 and J usage is TRBJ2-3; no reliable D call. This CDR3 comprises 14 residues. Trimming took 1 base from V and 0 from J, leaving 6 bases between them. Looked up from germline, CDR1 is SGHRS and CDR2 is YFSETQ.